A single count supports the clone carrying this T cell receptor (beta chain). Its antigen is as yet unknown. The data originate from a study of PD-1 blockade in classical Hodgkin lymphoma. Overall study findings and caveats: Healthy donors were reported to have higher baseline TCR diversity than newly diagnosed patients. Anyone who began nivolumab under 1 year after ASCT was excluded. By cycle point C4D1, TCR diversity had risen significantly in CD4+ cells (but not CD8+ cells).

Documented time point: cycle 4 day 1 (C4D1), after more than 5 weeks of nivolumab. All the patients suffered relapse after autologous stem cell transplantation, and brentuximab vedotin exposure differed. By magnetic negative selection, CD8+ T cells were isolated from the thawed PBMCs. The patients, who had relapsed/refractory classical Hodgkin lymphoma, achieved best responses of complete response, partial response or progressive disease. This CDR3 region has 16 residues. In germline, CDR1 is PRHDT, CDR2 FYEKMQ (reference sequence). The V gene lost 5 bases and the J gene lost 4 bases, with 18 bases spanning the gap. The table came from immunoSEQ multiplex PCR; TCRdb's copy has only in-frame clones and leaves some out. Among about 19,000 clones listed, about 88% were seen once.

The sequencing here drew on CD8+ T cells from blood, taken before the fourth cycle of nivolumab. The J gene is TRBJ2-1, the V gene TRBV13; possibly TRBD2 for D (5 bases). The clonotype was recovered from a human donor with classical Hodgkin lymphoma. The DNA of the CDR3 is TGTGCCAGCAGCGTAACGACCGCTAGCCCGTACAATGAGCAGTTCTTC. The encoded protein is CASSVTTASPYNEQFF.